These T cell receptor beta chains were read from a single sample in a study of blood T cell repertoires in COVID-19. Profiled with immunoSEQ multiplex PCR; TCRdb holds only in-frame clones, not every one. This table holds 50,000 to 75,000 clones, around 73% found once. Sequencing was done on a sample of peripheral blood. The source is a man older than 75 with active or convalescent COVID-19. Both conserved end residues are part of each CDR3.

J gene,V gene,CDR3 protein
TRBJ1-5,TRBV3-1/TRBV3-2,CASSQSQGGYQPQHF
TRBJ2-7,TRBV7-9,CASSPGGNWALDEQYF
TRBJ2-7,TRBV2,CASIAETSFEQYF
TRBJ1-6,TRBV7-9,CASSWGRGRGGRNSPLHF
TRBJ1-2,TRBV5-1,CASSLDSNYGYTF
TRBJ2-4,TRBV2,CASSARGQGVNIQYF
TRBJ2-1,TRBV29-1,CSVPTSGSYNEQFF
TRBJ2-7,TRBV5-4,CASSNTPWRGYEEQYF
TRBJ1-4,TRBV5-1,CASSQTSTNEKLFF
TRBJ2-7,TRBV9,CASSVDSSGGYEQYF
TRBJ2-1,TRBV4-3,CASSQDPSSYNEQFF
TRBJ2-3,TRBV7-6,CASSLVASGFTDTQYF
TRBJ2-1,TRBV24-1,CATSDWASGNAYNEQFF
TRBJ1-1,TRBV18,CASSSMTGGLNTEAFF
TRBJ1-2,TRBV4-1,CASSQDRGYTF
TRBJ2-7,TRBV6-5,CASSYELTVGYEQYF
TRBJ2-7,TRBV6-5,CASSRGQSSYEQYF
TRBJ1-2,TRBV5-8,CASSFSGVGGYTF
TRBJ1-1,TRBV2,CASRVSWGGNTEAFF
TRBJ2-5,TRBV30,CAFGQGISETQYF
TRBJ1-2,TRBV11-2,CASSLRGRDDGYTF
TRBJ2-1,TRBV3-1/TRBV3-2,CASSSRTSGSLRNEQFF
TRBJ2-7,TRBV18,CASSLGLAGWDEQYF
TRBJ1-1,TRBV2,CASETGTGDTEAFF
TRBJ2-7,TRBV7-7,CASSVDTAYEQYF
TRBJ1-4,TRBV24-1,CATSGDRDEKLFF
TRBJ1-1,TRBV18,CASSPPAQVGEAFF
TRBJ2-7,TRBV14,CASSQRYGTGVYEQYF
TRBJ2-1,TRBV19,CASIPPSGEDNEQFF
TRBJ2-5,TRBV30,CAWSVGGAETQYF
TRBJ1-2,TRBV27,CASSPRQGTLYGYTF
TRBJ2-2,TRBV4-2,CASSPALAGRNTGELFF
TRBJ1-6,TRBV14,CASSRMGRHDNSPLHF
TRBJ2-3,TRBV3-1/TRBV3-2,CASSQGTSGGPADTQYF
TRBJ1-1,TRBV7-9,CASSPTGTGRSEAFF
TRBJ2-7,TRBV19,CASSWGPGDYEQYF
TRBJ2-3,TRBV6-2/TRBV6-3,CASSGGKRDTQYF
TRBJ2-3,TRBV11-2,CASSLAETTQYF
TRBJ1-1,TRBV7-9,CASSLETARAFF
TRBJ2-7,TRBV7-2,CASSPQSSSYEQYF
TRBJ1-2,TRBV7-9,CASSSRVNYGYTF
TRBJ2-7,TRBV28,CASGRTGATYEQYF
TRBJ2-1,TRBV18,CASSPPEVSGRGEQFF
TRBJ1-2,TRBV4-3,CASSQDRQGGGYTF
TRBJ2-6,TRBV18,CASSPPGAGSGANVLTF
TRBJ1-2,TRBV12-3/TRBV12-4,CASSVVSYGYTF
TRBJ1-1,TRBV4-2,CASSQADRNTEAFF
TRBJ2-3,TRBV7-6,CASSLFSGGMTDTQYF
TRBJ2-7,TRBV7-8,CASSPQNHEQYF
TRBJ1-1,TRBV18,CASRASDRNTEAFF
TRBJ2-7,TRBV5-5,CASSLVGFEQYF
TRBJ1-1,TRBV14,CASSPRLLQGTTEAFF
TRBJ2-2,TRBV3-1/TRBV3-2,CASSERSRGANTGELFF
TRBJ2-5,TRBV5-1,CASSLSDARAGAQYF
TRBJ2-7,TRBV28,CASSFERNEQYF